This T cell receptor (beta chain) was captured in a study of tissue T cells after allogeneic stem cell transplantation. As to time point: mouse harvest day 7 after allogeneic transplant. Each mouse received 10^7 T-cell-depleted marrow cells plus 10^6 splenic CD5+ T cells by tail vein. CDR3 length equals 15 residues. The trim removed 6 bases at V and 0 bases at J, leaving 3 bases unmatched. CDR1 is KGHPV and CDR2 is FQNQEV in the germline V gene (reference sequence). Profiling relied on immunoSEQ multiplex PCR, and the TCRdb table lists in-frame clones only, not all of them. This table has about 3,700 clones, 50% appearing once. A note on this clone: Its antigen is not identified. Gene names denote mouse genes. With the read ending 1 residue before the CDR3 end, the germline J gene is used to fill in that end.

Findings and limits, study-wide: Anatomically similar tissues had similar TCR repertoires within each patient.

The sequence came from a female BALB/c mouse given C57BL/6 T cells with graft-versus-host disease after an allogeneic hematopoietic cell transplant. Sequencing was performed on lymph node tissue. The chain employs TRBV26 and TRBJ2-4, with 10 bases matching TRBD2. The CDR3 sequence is CASSRTGGSQNTLYF. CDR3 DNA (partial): TGTGCCAGCAGCCGGACTGGGGGTAGTCAAAACACCTTGTAC.